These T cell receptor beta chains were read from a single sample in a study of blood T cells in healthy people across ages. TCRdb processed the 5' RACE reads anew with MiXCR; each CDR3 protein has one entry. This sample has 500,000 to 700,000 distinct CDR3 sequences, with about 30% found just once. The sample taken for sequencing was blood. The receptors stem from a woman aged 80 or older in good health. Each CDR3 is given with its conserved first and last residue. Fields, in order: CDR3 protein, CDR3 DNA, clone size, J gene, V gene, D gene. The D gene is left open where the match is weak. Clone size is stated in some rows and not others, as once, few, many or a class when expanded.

cdr3_aa: CASSYSNTGGPISEQFF
cdr3_nt: TGTGCCAGCAGTTACTCGAATACCGGGGGGCCAATTAGCGAGCAGTTCTTC
clone_size: many
j_call: TRBJ2-1
v_call: TRBV6-2/TRBV6-3
d_call: NA

cdr3_aa: CASSPGQGGFYEQYF
cdr3_nt: TGTGCCAGCTCACCAGGGCAGGGGGGATTCTACGAGCAGTACTTC
clone_size: many
j_call: TRBJ2-7
v_call: TRBV18
d_call: NA

cdr3_aa: CAVSPRFLGRYEQYF
cdr3_nt: TGTGCCGTCAGCCCTCGGTTCCTGGGACGTTACGAGCAGTACTTC
clone_size: few
j_call: TRBJ2-7
v_call: TRBV5-6
d_call: NA

cdr3_aa: CATSDPGYNEQYF
cdr3_nt: TGTGCCACCAGTGATCCGGGATACAATGAGCAGTACTTC
clone_size: NA
j_call: TRBJ2-5
v_call: TRBV24-1
d_call: NA

cdr3_aa: CASSQEEAGSYTF
cdr3_nt: TGTGCCAGCAGCCAAGAAGAAGCCGGGAGCTACACCTTC
clone_size: many
j_call: TRBJ1-2
v_call: TRBV3-1
d_call: NA

cdr3_aa: CASSAQGWGTDTQYF
cdr3_nt: TGTGCCAGCAGCGCACAGGGATGGGGCACAGATACGCAGTATTTT
clone_size: NA
j_call: TRBJ2-3
v_call: TRBV7-2
d_call: NA

cdr3_aa: CASSQRQFSGNTIYF
cdr3_nt: TGTGCCAGCAGCCAAAGACAGTTCTCTGGAAACACCATATATTTT
clone_size: few
j_call: TRBJ1-3
v_call: TRBV7-2
d_call: NA

cdr3_aa: CASSDMGDEQYF
cdr3_nt: TGTGCCAGCAGCGACATGGGGGACGAGCAGTACTTC
clone_size: many
j_call: TRBJ2-7
v_call: TRBV27
d_call: NA

cdr3_aa: CASSLVGTGGRETQYF
cdr3_nt: TGCGCCAGCAGCTTGGTGGGGACAGGGGGTCGGGAGACCCAGTACTTC
clone_size: many
j_call: TRBJ2-5
v_call: TRBV5-1
d_call: TRBD1

cdr3_aa: CASSPFGVGETQYF
cdr3_nt: TGTGCCAGCAGCCCCTTTGGGGTGGGAGAGACCCAGTACTTC
clone_size: many
j_call: TRBJ2-5
v_call: TRBV7-6
d_call: NA

cdr3_aa: CASSQDGRGSTDTQYF
cdr3_nt: TGCGCCAGCAGCCAAGATGGTCGGGGGAGCACAGATACGCAGTATTTT
clone_size: many
j_call: TRBJ2-3
v_call: TRBV4-3
d_call: NA

cdr3_aa: CSPSGPSYEQYF
cdr3_nt: TGCAGTCCTAGCGGGCCCTCCTACGAGCAGTACTTC
clone_size: many
j_call: TRBJ2-7
v_call: TRBV20-1
d_call: TRBD2

cdr3_aa: CASSLVGEGGYTF
cdr3_nt: TGTGCCAGCAGTTTAGTCGGGGAGGGTGGCTACACCTTC
clone_size: few
j_call: TRBJ1-2
v_call: TRBV28
d_call: NA

cdr3_aa: CASTLEGIKDEQYF
cdr3_nt: TGTGCCAGCACCCTGGAAGGGATTAAGGACGAGCAGTACTTC
clone_size: many
j_call: TRBJ2-7
v_call: TRBV2
d_call: NA

cdr3_aa: CSARDLETEGVNEQFF
cdr3_nt: TGCAGTGCTAGAGATCTAGAAACAGAAGGGGTGAATGAGCAGTTCTTC
clone_size: NA
j_call: TRBJ2-1
v_call: TRBV20-1
d_call: NA

cdr3_aa: CSARNGTSGSRKNEQFF
cdr3_nt: TGCAGTGCTAGAAACGGGACTAGCGGGAGTCGTAAAAATGAGCAGTTCTTC
clone_size: NA
j_call: TRBJ2-1
v_call: TRBV20-1
d_call: TRBD2

cdr3_aa: CASSLGGPGTQYF
cdr3_nt: TGTGCCAGCAGCTTAGGCGGTCCAGGGACCCAGTACTTC
clone_size: many
j_call: TRBJ2-5
v_call: TRBV7-6
d_call: NA

cdr3_aa: CASSQGQGQWYTEAFF
cdr3_nt: TGCGCCAGCAGCCAAGGGCAGGGACAATGGTACACTGAAGCTTTCTTT
clone_size: few
j_call: TRBJ1-1
v_call: TRBV4-1
d_call: NA

cdr3_aa: CASSPGAGIGTDTQYF
cdr3_nt: TGTGCCAGCTCACCAGGGGCGGGGATTGGCACAGATACGCAGTATTTT
clone_size: many
j_call: TRBJ2-3
v_call: TRBV18
d_call: NA

cdr3_aa: CASSPLGTYNEQYF
cdr3_nt: TGTGCCAGCAGCCCCCTAGGTACCTACAATGAGCAGTACTTC
clone_size: NA
j_call: TRBJ2-5
v_call: TRBV3-1
d_call: NA

cdr3_aa: CVSSSRTGVIEQFF
cdr3_nt: TGTGTCAGCAGCAGCCGGACAGGTGTGATCGAGCAGTTCTTC
clone_size: NA
j_call: TRBJ2-1
v_call: TRBV7-2
d_call: TRBD1

cdr3_aa: CASSLWGSGAPGETQYF
cdr3_nt: TGTGCCAGCAGCTTATGGGGTAGCGGGGCCCCAGGGGAGACCCAGTACTTC
clone_size: many
j_call: TRBJ2-5
v_call: TRBV7-2
d_call: TRBD2

cdr3_aa: CASSRRGGQETQYF
cdr3_nt: TGTGCCAGCAGCCGGAGGGGCGGTCAAGAGACCCAGTACTTC
clone_size: many
j_call: TRBJ2-5
v_call: TRBV6-6
d_call: NA

cdr3_aa: CSARGGGFSNQPQHF
cdr3_nt: TGCAGTGCTAGAGGGGGGGGTTTCAGCAATCAGCCCCAGCATTTT
clone_size: NA
j_call: TRBJ1-5
v_call: TRBV20-1
d_call: NA

cdr3_aa: CASSETEYSNQPQHF
cdr3_nt: TGTGCCAGCAGTGAAACAGAGTATAGCAATCAGCCCCAGCATTTT
clone_size: NA
j_call: TRBJ1-5
v_call: TRBV2
d_call: NA

cdr3_aa: CASSTGRGNNQPQHF
cdr3_nt: TGTGCCAGCTCAACGGGGCGAGGGAACAATCAGCCCCAGCATTTT
clone_size: NA
j_call: TRBJ1-5
v_call: TRBV18
d_call: NA

cdr3_aa: CASSPPIPGTGRLFF
cdr3_nt: TGTGCCAGCAGCCCCCCAATACCCGGGACAGGTCGTTTGTTCTTC
clone_size: many
j_call: TRBJ2-1
v_call: TRBV7-9
d_call: TRBD1

cdr3_aa: CASSFAQGTNTGELFF
cdr3_nt: TGTGCCAGCAGCTTCGCGCAGGGAACGAACACCGGGGAGCTGTTTTTT
clone_size: many
j_call: TRBJ2-2
v_call: TRBV5-5
d_call: NA

cdr3_aa: CASSVDFGGGTYNEQYF
cdr3_nt: TGTGCCAGCAGCGTAGATTTCGGGGGGGGGACCTACAATGAGCAGTACTTC
clone_size: NA
j_call: TRBJ2-7
v_call: TRBV9
d_call: TRBD2

cdr3_aa: CASSPSRTQNTQYF
cdr3_nt: TGTGCCAGCTCACCATCCAGGACACAAAATACGCAGTATTTT
clone_size: NA
j_call: TRBJ2-3
v_call: TRBV18
d_call: NA

cdr3_aa: CASSQALGGNTQYF
cdr3_nt: TGTGCCAGCAGCCAAGCCCTCGGGGGGAATACGCAGTATTTT
clone_size: many
j_call: TRBJ2-3
v_call: TRBV4-2
d_call: TRBD2

cdr3_aa: CSTQGKRSNQPQHF
cdr3_nt: TGCAGTACCCAGGGGAAGAGGAGCAATCAGCCCCAGCATTTT
clone_size: NA
j_call: TRBJ1-5
v_call: TRBV20-1
d_call: NA

cdr3_aa: CSARLRGVWETQYF
cdr3_nt: TGCAGTGCTAGACTACGGGGAGTATGGGAGACCCAGTACTTC
clone_size: many
j_call: TRBJ2-5
v_call: TRBV20-1
d_call: NA

cdr3_aa: CASGKRVTEKLFF
cdr3_nt: TGTGCCAGCGGGAAGAGGGTGACGGAAAAACTGTTTTTT
clone_size: NA
j_call: TRBJ1-4
v_call: TRBV6-5
d_call: NA

cdr3_aa: CASRGASTDTQYF
cdr3_nt: TGCGCCAGCAGGGGGGCCTCCACAGATACGCAGTATTTT
clone_size: many
j_call: TRBJ2-3
v_call: TRBV5-1
d_call: NA

cdr3_aa: CASSSGFFTDTQYF
cdr3_nt: TGTGCCAGCAGTTCAGGGTTCTTCACAGATACGCAGTATTTT
clone_size: NA
j_call: TRBJ2-3
v_call: TRBV7-2
d_call: NA

cdr3_aa: CASSVEGTGYNSPPHF
cdr3_nt: TGTGCCAGCAGCGTAGAGGGGACAGGGTATAATTCACCCCCCCACTTT
clone_size: NA
j_call: TRBJ1-6
v_call: TRBV9
d_call: TRBD1